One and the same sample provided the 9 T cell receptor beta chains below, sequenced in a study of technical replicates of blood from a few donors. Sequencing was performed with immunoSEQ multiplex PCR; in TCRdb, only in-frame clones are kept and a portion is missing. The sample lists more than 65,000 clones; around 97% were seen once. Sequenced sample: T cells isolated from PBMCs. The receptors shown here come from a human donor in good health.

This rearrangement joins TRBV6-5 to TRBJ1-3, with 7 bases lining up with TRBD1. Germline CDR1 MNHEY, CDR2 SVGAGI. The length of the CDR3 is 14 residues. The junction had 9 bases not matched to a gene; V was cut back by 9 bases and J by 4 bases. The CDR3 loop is CASTPGTVGNTIYF. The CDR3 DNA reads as TGTGCCAGTACTCCCGGGACAGTAGGAAACACCATATATTTT.

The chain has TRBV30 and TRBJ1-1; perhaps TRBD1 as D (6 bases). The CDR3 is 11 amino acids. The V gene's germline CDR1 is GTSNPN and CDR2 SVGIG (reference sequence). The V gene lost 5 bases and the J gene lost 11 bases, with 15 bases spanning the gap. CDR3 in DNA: TGTGCCTGGGGTAGCGGGACACCGGCTTTCTTT. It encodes CAWGSGTPAFF. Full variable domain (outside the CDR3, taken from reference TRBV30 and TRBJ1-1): SQTIHQWPATLVQPVGSPLSLECTVEGTSNPNLYWYRQAAGRGLQLLFYSVGIGQISSEVPQNLSASRPQDRQFILSSKKLLLSDSGFYLCAWGSGTPAFFGQGTRLTVV.

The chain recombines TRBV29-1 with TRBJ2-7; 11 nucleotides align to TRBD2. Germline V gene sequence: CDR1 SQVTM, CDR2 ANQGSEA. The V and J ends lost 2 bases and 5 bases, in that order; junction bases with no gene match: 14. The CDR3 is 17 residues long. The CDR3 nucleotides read TGCAGCGTTGAACAAGGGACTAGCGGCCTGAGTCTGAACGAGCAGTACTTC. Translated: CSVEQGTSGLSLNEQYF.

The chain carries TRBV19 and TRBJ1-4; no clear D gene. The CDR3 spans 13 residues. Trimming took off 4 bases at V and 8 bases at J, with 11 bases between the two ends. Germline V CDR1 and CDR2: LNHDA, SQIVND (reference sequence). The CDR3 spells CASSTGIREKLFF. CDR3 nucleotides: TGTGCCAGTAGTACGGGGATCCGAGAAAAACTGTTTTTT.

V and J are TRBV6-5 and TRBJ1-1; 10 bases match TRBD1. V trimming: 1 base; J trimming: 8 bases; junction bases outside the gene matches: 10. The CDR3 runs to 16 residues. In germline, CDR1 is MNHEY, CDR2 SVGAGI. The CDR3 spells CASSYFGQGGKEEAFF. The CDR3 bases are TGTGCCAGCAGTTACTTTGGACAGGGGGGGAAAGAAGAAGCTTTCTTT.

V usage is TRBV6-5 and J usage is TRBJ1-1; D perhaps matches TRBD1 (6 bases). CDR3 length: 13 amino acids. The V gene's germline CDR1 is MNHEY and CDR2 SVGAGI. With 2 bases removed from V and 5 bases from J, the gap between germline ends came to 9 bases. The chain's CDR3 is CASSYERGTEAFF. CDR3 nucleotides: TGTGCCAGCAGTTACGAGAGGGGGACTGAAGCTTTCTTT.

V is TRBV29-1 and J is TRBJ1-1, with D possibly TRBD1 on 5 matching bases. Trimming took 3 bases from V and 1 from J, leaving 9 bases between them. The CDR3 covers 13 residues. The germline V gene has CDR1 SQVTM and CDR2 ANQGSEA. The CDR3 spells CSVEDIQNTEAFF. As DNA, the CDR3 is TGCAGCGTTGAGGACATCCAGAACACTGAAGCTTTCTTT.

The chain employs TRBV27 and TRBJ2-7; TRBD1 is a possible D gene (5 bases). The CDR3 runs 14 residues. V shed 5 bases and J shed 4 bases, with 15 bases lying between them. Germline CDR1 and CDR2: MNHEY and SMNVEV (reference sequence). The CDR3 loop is CASSPTVKGYEQYF. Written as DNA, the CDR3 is TGTGCCAGCAGTCCGACAGTAAAGGGATACGAGCAGTACTTC.

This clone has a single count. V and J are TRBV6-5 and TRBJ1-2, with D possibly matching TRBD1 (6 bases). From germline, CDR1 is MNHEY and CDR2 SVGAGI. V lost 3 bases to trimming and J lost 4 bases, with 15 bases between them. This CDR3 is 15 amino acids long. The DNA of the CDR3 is TGTGCCAGCAGTTATTCCGGGACACAAGGCTATGGCTACACCTTC. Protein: CASSYSGTQGYGYTF.